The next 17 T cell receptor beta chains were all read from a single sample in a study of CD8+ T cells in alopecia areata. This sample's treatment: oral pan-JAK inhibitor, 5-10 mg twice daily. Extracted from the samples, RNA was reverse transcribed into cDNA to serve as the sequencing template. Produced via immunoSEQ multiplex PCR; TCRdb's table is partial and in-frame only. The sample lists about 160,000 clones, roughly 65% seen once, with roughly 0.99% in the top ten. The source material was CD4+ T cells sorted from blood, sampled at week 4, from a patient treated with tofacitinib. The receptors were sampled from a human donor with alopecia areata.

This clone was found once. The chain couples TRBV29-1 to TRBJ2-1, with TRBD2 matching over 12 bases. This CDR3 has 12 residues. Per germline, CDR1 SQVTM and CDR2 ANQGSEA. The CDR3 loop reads CNALAGGLEQFF. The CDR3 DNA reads TGCAATGCGCTAGCGGGGGGGCTTGAGCAGTTCTTC.

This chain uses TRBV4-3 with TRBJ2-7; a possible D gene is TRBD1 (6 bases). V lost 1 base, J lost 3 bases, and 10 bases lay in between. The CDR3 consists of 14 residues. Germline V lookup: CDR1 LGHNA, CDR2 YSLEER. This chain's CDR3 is CASSQGPQGYEQYF. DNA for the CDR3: TGCGCCAGCAGCCAAGGACCACAGGGCTACGAGCAGTACTTC.

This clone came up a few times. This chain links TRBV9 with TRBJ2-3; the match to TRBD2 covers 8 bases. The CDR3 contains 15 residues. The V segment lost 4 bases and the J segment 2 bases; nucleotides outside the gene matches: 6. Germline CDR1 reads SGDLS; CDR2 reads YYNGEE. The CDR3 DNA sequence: TGTGCCAGCAGCCCCCGGGAGGGACACACAGATACGCAGTATTTT. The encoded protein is CASSPREGHTDTQYF.

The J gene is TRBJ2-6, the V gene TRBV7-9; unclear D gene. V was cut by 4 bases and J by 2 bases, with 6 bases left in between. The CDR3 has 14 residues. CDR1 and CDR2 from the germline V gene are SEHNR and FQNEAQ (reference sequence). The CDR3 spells CASSYGAGANVLTF. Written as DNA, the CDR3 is TGTGCCAGCAGCTACGGCGCTGGGGCCAACGTCCTGACTTTC.

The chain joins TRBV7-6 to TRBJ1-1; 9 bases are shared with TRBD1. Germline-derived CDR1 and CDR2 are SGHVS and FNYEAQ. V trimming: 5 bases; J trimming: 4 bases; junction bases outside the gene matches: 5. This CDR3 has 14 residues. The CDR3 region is CASSADRGFTEAFF. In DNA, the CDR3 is TGTGCCAGCAGCGCAGACAGGGGGTTCACTGAAGCTTTCTTT.

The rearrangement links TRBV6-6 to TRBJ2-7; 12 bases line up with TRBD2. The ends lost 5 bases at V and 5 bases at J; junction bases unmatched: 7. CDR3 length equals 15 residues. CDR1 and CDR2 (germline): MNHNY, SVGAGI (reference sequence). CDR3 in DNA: TGTGCCAGCAGTAACGCACTAGCGGGGGGTAACGAGCAGTACTTC. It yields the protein CASSNALAGGNEQYF.

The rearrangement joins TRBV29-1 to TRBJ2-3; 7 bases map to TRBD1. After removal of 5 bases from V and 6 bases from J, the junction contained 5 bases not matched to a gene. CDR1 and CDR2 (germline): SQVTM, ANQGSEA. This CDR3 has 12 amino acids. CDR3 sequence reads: CSVRGQADTQYF. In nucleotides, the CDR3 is TGCAGCGTTCGAGGACAGGCCGATACGCAGTATTTT.

The CDR3 reads CASSLADFQETQYF. DNA for the CDR3: TGCGCCAGCAGCTTGGCAGATTTCCAAGAGACCCAGTACTTC. V and J are TRBV5-1 and TRBJ2-5; D is unresolved. The germline V gene has CDR1 SGHRS and CDR2 YFSETQ. V dropped 0 bases and J dropped 1 base, with 7 bases sitting between them. The CDR3 totals 14 residues.

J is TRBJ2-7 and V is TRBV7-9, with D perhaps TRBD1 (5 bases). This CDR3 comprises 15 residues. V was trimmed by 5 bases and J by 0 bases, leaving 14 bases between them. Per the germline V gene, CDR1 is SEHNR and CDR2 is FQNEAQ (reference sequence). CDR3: CASSPLGQSSYEQYF. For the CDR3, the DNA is TGTGCCAGCAGCCCCCTGGGGCAGAGCTCCTACGAGCAGTACTTC.

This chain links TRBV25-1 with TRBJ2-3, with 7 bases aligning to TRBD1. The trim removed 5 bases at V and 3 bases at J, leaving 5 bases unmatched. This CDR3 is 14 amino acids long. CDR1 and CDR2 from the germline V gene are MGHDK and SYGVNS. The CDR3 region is CASSSRGSTDTQYF. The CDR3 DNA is TGTGCCAGCAGTAGCAGGGGGAGTACAGATACGCAGTATTTT.

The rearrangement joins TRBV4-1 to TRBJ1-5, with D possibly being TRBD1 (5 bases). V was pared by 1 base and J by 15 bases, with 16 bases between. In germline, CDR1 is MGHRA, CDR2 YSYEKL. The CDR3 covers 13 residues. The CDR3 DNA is TGCGCCAGCAGCCAAGTCCCCGGGGGTAAAGGGCATTTT. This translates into CASSQVPGGKGHF.

CDR3 region: CAWSDRGTEAFF. The CDR3 DNA follows: TGTGCCTGGAGTGACAGGGGCACTGAAGCTTTCTTT. V is TRBV30 and J is TRBJ1-1, with 7 bases matching TRBD1. V lost 1 base and J lost 4; bases outside the gene matches: 0. The CDR3 has 12 amino acids. Germline CDR1 GTSNPN, CDR2 SVGIG (reference sequence).

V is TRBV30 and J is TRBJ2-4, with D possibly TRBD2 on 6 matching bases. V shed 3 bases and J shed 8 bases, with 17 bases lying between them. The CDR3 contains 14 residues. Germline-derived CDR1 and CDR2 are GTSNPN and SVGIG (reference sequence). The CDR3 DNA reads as TGTGCCTGGAGCGGAGGTACTAGGAGGGACATTCAGTACTTC. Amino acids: CAWSGGTRRDIQYF.

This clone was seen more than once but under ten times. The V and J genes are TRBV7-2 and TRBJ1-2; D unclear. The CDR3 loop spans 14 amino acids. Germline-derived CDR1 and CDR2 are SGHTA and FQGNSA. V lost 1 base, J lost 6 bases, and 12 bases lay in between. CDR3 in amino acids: CASSLGGFRNGYTF. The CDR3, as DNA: TGTGCCAGCAGCTTAGGAGGGTTTAGGAATGGCTACACCTTC.

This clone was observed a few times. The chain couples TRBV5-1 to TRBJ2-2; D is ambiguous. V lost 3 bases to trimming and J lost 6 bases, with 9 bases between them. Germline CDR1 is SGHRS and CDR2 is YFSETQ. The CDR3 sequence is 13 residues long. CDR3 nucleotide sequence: TGCGCCAGCAGCTACCTGGGCGCCGGGGAGCTGTTTTTT. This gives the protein CASSYLGAGELFF.

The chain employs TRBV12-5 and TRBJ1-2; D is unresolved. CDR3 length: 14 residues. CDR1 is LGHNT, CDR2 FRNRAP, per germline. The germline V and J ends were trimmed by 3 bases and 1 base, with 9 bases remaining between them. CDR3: CASGFGVLNYGYTF. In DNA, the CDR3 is TGTGCTAGTGGTTTCGGGGTTCTTAACTATGGCTACACCTTC.

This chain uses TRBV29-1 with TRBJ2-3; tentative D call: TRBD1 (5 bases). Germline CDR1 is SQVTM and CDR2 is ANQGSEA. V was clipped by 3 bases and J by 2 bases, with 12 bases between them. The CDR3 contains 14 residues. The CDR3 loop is CSVETVTNTDTQYF. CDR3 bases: TGCAGCGTTGAGACAGTTACAAACACAGATACGCAGTATTTT.